The entry below describes one TCR beta chain. The assay was immunoSEQ multiplex PCR, and TCRdb's table has in-frame clones only and misses some. The repertoire has 2 million to 3 million clones, 93% of them found once; the top ten carry around 0.37%. This specimen comes from a study of shared clonotypes between healthy human individuals. The CDR3 is 12 amino acids. V was shortened by 4 bases and J by 7 bases, with 9 bases between the two germline ends. Germline loops: CDR1 SGHRS, CDR2 YFSETQ. The chain couples TRBV5-1 to TRBJ1-5; D not certain. Sequenced sample: naive CD4+ T cells from PBMCs. Subset defined: CD45RA+ positively selected. This TCR came from a man younger than 35 in good health. Some clones in this sample may be carry-over from other donors' samples. CDR3 loop: CASSEEGQPQHF. The CDR3 DNA sequence: TGCGCCAGCAGCGAGGAAGGCCAGCCCCAGCATTTT.